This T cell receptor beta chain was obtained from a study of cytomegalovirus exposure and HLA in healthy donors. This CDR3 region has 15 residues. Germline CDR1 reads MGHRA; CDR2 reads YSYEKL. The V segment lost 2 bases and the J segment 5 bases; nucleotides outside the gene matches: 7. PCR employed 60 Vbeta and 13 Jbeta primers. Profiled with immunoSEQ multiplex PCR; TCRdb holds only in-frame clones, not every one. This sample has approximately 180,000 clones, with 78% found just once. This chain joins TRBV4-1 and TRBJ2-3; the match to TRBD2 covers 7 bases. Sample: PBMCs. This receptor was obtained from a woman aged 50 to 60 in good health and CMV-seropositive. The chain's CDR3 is CASSQLRGFQDTQYF. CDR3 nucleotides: TGCGCCAGCAGCCAACTGCGGGGGTTCCAAGATACGCAGTATTTT.